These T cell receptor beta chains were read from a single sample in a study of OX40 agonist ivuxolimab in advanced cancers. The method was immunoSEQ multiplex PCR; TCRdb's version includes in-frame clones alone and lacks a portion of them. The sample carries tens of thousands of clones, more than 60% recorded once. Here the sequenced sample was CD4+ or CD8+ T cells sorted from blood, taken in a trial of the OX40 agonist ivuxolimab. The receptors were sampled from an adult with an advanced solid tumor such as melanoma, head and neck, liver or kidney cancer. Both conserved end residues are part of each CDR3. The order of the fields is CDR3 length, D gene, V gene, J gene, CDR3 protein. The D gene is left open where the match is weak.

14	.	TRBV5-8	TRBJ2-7	CASSFSLDSYEQYF
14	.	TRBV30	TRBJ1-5	CAWSPRGHNQPQHF
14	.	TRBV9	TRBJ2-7	CASSVMDDPSQQYF
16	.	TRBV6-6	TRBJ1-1	CASSFAGGRVGTEAFF
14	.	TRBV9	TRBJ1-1	CASSVQGGNTEAFF
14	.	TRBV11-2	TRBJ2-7	CASSLDRGGYEQYF
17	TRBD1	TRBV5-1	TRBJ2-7	CASSLVSETGGRDEQYF
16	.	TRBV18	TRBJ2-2	CASSPTGQHDTGELFF
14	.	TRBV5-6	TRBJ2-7	CASSLMGLPDEQYF
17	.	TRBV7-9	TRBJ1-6	CASSPSAGATWQSPLHF
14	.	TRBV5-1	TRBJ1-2	CASSQDTSNYGYTF
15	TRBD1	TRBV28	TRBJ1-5	CASSGTGGSNQPQHF
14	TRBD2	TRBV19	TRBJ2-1	CASSMRERYNEQFF
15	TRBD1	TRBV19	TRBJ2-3	CASSRPDRGTDTQYF
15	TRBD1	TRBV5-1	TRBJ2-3	CASSLQGAGTDTQYF